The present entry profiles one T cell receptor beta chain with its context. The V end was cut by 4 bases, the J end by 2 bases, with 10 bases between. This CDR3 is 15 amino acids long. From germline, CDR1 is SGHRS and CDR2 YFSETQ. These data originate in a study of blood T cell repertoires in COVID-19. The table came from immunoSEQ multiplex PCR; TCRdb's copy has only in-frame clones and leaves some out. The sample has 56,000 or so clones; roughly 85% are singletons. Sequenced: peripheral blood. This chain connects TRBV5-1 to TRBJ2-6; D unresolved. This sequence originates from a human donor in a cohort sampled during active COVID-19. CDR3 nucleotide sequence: TGCGCCAGCAGCCCCTACCCTGCTGGGGCCAACGTCCTGACTTTC. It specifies CASSPYPAGANVLTF.